These 21 T cell receptor beta chains were all obtained from the same sample, sequenced in a study of response to subunit inactivated influenza vaccine. TCRdb re-called the RT-PCR reads through MiXCR, storing one row per CDR3 protein. This table has 650,000 or so distinct CDR3 sequences, 12% to 15% appearing once. Here the sequenced sample was PBMCs from blood, taken less than 15 days before vaccination. Every receptor here comes from a man aged 45 to 65 who received an inactivated influenza vaccine.

This clonotype was detected many times. V and J are TRBV5-1 and TRBJ2-1; 7 bases agree with TRBD1. CDR1 and CDR2 from the germline V gene are SGHRS and YFSETQ. V lost 0 bases and J lost 2; bases outside the gene matches: 2. The CDR3 is made up of 15 amino acids. CDR3 nucleotide sequence: TGCGCCAGCAGCTTGGAGCAGGGGGCCTACAATGAGCAGTTCTTC. Translating it yields CASSLEQGAYNEQFF.

The chain uses TRBV6-5 and TRBJ1-1; perhaps TRBD1 as D (6 bases). The CDR3 loop spans 11 amino acids. V lost 2 bases and J 11 bases, leaving 9 bases between the germline ends. Germline-derived CDR1 and CDR2 are MNHEY and SVGAGI. The CDR3 DNA follows: TGTGCCAGCAGTTACCAGGGGAGGGCTTTCTTT. It codes for CASSYQGRAFF.

The chain recombines TRBV3-1 with TRBJ2-4; D not certain. V was clipped by 0 bases and J by 7 bases, with 16 bases between them. The CDR3 has 16 residues. The germline V gene has CDR1 LGHDT and CDR2 YNNKEL (reference sequence). The CDR3 reads CASSQEGSLYGNIQYF. The CDR3 DNA reads TGTGCCAGCAGCCAAGAGGGGTCACTCTACGGGAACATTCAGTACTTC. Full variable domain (remainder filled in from reference TRBV3-1 and TRBJ2-4): DTAVSQTPKYLVTQMGNDKSIKCEQNLGHDTMYWYKQDSKKFLKIMFSYNNKELIINETVPNRFSPKSPDKAHLNLHINSLELGDSAVYFCASSQEGSLYGNIQYFGAGTRLSVL.

A few counts support this clonotype. This sequence joins TRBV6-2 or TRBV6-3 and TRBJ2-1, with 10 bases lining up with TRBD2. This CDR3 is 16 amino acids long. Per germline, CDR1 MNHEY and CDR2 SVGEGT. The V and J ends lost 4 bases and 7 bases, in that order; junction bases with no gene match: 10. In nucleotides, the CDR3 is TGTGCCAGCAGTTTTCCTACTAGCGGGGTTTTAAATGAGCAGTTCTTC. It specifies CASSFPTSGVLNEQFF.

The table lists this clonotype with many counts. The chain combines TRBV12-3 or TRBV12-4 with TRBJ1-1; possibly TRBD1 for D (6 bases). Trimming removed 6 bases from V and 1 base from J, with 12 bases in between. CDR3 length: 14 amino acids. CDR3 in amino acids: CASSKGHQNTEAFF. Written as DNA, the CDR3 is TGTGCCAGCAGCAAGGGACACCAGAACACTGAAGCTTTCTTT.

This clonotype has a handful of counts. The gene calls are TRBV7-2 and TRBJ1-4; D is unclear. CDR1 and CDR2 from the germline V gene are SGHTA and FQGNSA. The CDR3 extends over 15 amino acids. V lost 8 bases and J 2 bases, leaving 15 bases between the germline ends. Here the CDR3 reads CASGRVGGTNEKLFF. The CDR3 nucleotides are TGTGCCAGCGGGAGGGTCGGAGGGACTAATGAAAAACTGTTTTTT.

This clonotype was picked up a small number of times. The V and J genes are TRBV28 and TRBJ1-5, with TRBD1 as a possible D gene (5 bases). Germline V gives CDR1 MDHEN, CDR2 SYDVKM. CDR3 length: 17 amino acids. The V end lost 4 bases, the J end lost 0 bases, and 16 bases lay between the germline ends. CDR3 DNA sequence: TGTGCCAGCAGTTACCGAGTGGGGGAGTTTAGCAATCAGCCCCAGCATTTT. Translated: CASSYRVGEFSNQPQHF.

The chain couples TRBV4-3 to TRBJ2-6; no definite D call. Trimming pared 6 bases from V and 0 bases from J, leaving 6 bases between. CDR3 size: 14 residues. Germline lookup yields CDR1 LGHNA and CDR2 YSLEER. The CDR3 sequence is CASRVDSGANVLTF. The CDR3 coding sequence is TGCGCCAGCAGGGTAGACTCTGGGGCCAACGTCCTGACTTTC.

This clonotype was recorded at least ten times. The V gene is TRBV27, the J gene TRBJ2-7; TRBD1 agrees at 10 bases. V was pared by 1 base and J by 2 bases, with 2 bases of the junction left unmatched. The CDR3 is made up of 15 amino acids. CDR1 and CDR2 (germline): MNHEY, SMNVEV (reference sequence). CDR3 sequence (DNA): TGTGCCAGCAGTTTATGGGGACAGGGGACCTACGAGCAGTACTTC. Protein: CASSLWGQGTYEQYF.

The CDR3, as DNA: TGTGCCAGCAGCTCTCCGCGGGCAGGGGGCAACCCAGATACGCAGTATTTT. It yields the protein CASSSPRAGGNPDTQYF. The genes are TRBV7-9 and TRBJ2-3; 8 bases fit TRBD1. Germline V gene data show CDR1 as SEHNR and CDR2 as FQNEAQ (reference sequence). Trimming cost V 4 bases and J 4 bases; bases outside gene matches: 13. The CDR3 covers 17 residues.

DNA of the CDR3: TGTGCCAGCAGAGGATCACCGGGACAGGGATACGAGCAGTACTTC. Translation: CASRGSPGQGYEQYF. J is TRBJ2-7 and V is TRBV7-9; 9 nucleotides agree with TRBD1. Germline V gene lookup returns CDR1 SEHNR and CDR2 FQNEAQ (reference sequence). The CDR3 has 15 residues. Trimming cost V 6 bases and J 4 bases; bases outside gene matches: 10.

This clonotype showed up many times. This chain connects TRBV20-1 to TRBJ1-5; maybe TRBD1 (5 bases). Trimming took 6 bases from V and 0 from J, leaving 15 bases between them. The CDR3 runs 15 residues. From germline, CDR1 is DFQATT and CDR2 SNEGSKA (reference sequence). The CDR3 coding sequence is TGCAGTGCCTGGGACGGACCTTATAGCAATCAGCCCCAGCATTTT. Encoded protein: CSAWDGPYSNQPQHF.

This clonotype has at least ten counts. V and J are TRBV3-1 and TRBJ2-1; D is undetermined. The V end was cut by 1 base, the J end by 6 bases, with 4 bases between. This CDR3 has 12 amino acids. Germline V gene lookup returns CDR1 LGHDT and CDR2 YNNKEL (reference sequence). The CDR3 spells CASSQVSNEQFF. CDR3 DNA sequence: TGTGCCAGCAGCCAAGTGAGCAATGAGCAGTTCTTC.

This clonotype has just a few counts. The CDR3 spells CASSQQGPGQPQHF. The CDR3 DNA reads as TGTGCCAGCAGCCAACAGGGGCCTGGTCAGCCCCAGCATTTT. The genes are TRBV7-2 and TRBJ1-5; 7 positions match TRBD1. Germline CDR1 SGHTA, CDR2 FQGNSA. The CDR3 extends over 14 amino acids. V shed 5 bases, J shed 6 bases, and the junction held 7 bases outside the gene matches. The full variable domain, rest sourced from reference TRBV7-2 and TRBJ1-5, is GAGVSQSPSNKVTEKGKDVELRCDPISGHTALYWYRQSLGQGLEFLIYFQGNSAPDKSGLPSDRFSAERTGGSVSTLTIQRTQQEDSAVYLCASSQQGPGQPQHFGDGTRLSIL.

The chain recombines TRBV20-1 with TRBJ2-5, with 7 bases fitting TRBD1. The V and J ends lost 4 bases and 1 base, in that order; junction bases with no gene match: 3. The CDR3 is 13 amino acids. The germline V gene has CDR1 DFQATT and CDR2 SNEGSKA (reference sequence). CDR3 coding DNA: TGCAGTGCTATACAGGGGCCCCAAGAGACCCAGTACTTC. Translation: CSAIQGPQETQYF.

The V call is TRBV3-1, the J call TRBJ2-1; tentatively, D is TRBD1 (5 bases). CDR1 is LGHDT and CDR2 is YNNKEL in the germline V gene (reference sequence). V lost 0 bases to trimming and J lost 3 bases, with 9 bases between them. This CDR3 is built from 15 residues. Here the CDR3 reads CASSQEKGVYNEQFF. As DNA, the CDR3 is TGTGCCAGCAGCCAAGAAAAAGGGGTCTACAATGAGCAGTTCTTC.

This chain connects TRBV19 to TRBJ1-6, with no clear D. CDR3 length: 14 residues. Germline-derived CDR1 and CDR2 are LNHDA and SQIVND (reference sequence). With 10 bases removed from V and 7 bases from J, the gap between germline ends came to 17 bases. The CDR3 DNA sequence: TGTGCCACCTCCCGGGGAGTACAGAATTCACCCCTCCACTTT. It yields the protein CATSRGVQNSPLHF.

There are many counts of this clonotype. V and J are TRBV14 and TRBJ1-2; possible D gene TRBD1, 6 bases. This CDR3 region has 18 residues. V was clipped by 1 base and J by 0 bases, with 18 bases between them. Germline loops: CDR1 SGHDN, CDR2 FVKESK. The CDR3 protein is CASSQAHPTGLSNYGYTF. The CDR3 DNA follows: TGTGCCAGCAGCCAAGCCCACCCCACAGGGCTATCTAACTATGGCTACACCTTC.

This clonotype has a handful of counts. The J gene is TRBJ1-5, the V gene TRBV15; maybe TRBD1 (5 bases). V shed 7 bases and J shed 6 bases, with 16 bases lying between them. CDR3 length equals 14 residues. Germline CDR1 is LNHNV and CDR2 is YYDKDF (reference sequence). CDR3 coding DNA: TGTGCCACCACTCTCGGTTGGGGCCGTCAGCCCCAGCATTTT. This translates into CATTLGWGRQPQHF. The variable domain in full, completed from reference TRBV15 and TRBJ1-5, reads DAMVIQNPRYQVTQFGKPVTLSCSQTLNHNVMYWYQQKSSQAPKLLFHYYDKDFNNEADTPDNFQSRRPNTSFCFLDIRSPGLGDTAMYLCATTLGWGRQPQHFGDGTRLSIL.

CDR3 sequence reads: CSVTPLQGAQETQYF. Here the CDR3 DNA reads TGCAGCGTTACGCCCCTACAGGGGGCGCAAGAGACCCAGTACTTC. The chain employs TRBV29-1 and TRBJ2-5, with TRBD1 matching 9 bases. CDR3 length: 15 residues. Per germline, CDR1 SQVTM and CDR2 ANQGSEA. Trimming took 5 bases from V and 2 from J; bases not matched to a gene: 9.

The chain combines TRBV29-1 with TRBJ2-1; tentatively, D is TRBD1 (5 bases). CDR1 SQVTM and CDR2 ANQGSEA come from the germline V gene. Trimming left V 1 base short and J 6 bases short, with 13 bases between. The length of the CDR3 is 14 residues. CDR3 in DNA: TGCAGCGTTGAAGTGGCAGGGATTTTCAATGAGCAGTTCTTC. As protein: CSVEVAGIFNEQFF.